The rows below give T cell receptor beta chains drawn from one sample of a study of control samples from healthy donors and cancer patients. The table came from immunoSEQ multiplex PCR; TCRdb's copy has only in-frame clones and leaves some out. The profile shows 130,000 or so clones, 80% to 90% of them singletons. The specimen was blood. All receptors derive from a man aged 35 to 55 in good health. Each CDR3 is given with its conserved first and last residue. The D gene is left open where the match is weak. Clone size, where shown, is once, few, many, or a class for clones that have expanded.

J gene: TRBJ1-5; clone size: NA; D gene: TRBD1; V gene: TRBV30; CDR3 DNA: TGTGCCTGGAGTGTTGGCGCGACAGGGAATCAGCCCCAGCATTTT; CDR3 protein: CAWSVGATGNQPQHF
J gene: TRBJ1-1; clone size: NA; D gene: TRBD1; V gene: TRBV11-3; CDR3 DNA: TGTGCCAGCAGCTCCTTTATGGGACAGGGGATCACTGAAGCTTTCTTT; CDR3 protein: CASSSFMGQGITEAFF
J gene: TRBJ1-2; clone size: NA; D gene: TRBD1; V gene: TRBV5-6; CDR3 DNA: TGTGCCAGCAGCTTGCCGGGACAGGACTTGGTGGGTTATGGCTACACCTTC; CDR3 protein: CASSLPGQDLVGYGYTF
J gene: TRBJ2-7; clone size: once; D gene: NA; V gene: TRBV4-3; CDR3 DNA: TGCGCCAGCAGCCAAACAAACGGGGCGGTCGGAGAGCAGTACTTC; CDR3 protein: CASSQTNGAVGEQYF
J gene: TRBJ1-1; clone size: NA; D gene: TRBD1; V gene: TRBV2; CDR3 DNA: TGTGCCAGCAGAGACAGGGGGGGAACTGAAGCTTTCTTT; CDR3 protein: CASRDRGGTEAFF
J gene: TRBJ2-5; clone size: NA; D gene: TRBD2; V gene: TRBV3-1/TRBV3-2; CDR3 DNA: TGTGCCAGCAGCCAAGCCGTACTAGCGGGCTCCCAAGAGACCCAGTACTTC; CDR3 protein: CASSQAVLAGSQETQYF
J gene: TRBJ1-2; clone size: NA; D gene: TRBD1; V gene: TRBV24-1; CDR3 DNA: TGTGCCACCAGTGATTTGCCCGGACAGGGACTGTTCTATGGCTACACCTTC; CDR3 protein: CATSDLPGQGLFYGYTF
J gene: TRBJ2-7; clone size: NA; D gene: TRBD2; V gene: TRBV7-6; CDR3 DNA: TGTGCCAGCAGCTTAGGGTCGGCGGGGGTTTACGAGCAGTACTTC; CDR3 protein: CASSLGSAGVYEQYF
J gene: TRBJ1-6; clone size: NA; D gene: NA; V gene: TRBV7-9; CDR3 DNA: TGTGCCAGCAGCCAGGACAGCCCGAGTTCACCCCTCCACTTT; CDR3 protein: CASSQDSPSSPLHF
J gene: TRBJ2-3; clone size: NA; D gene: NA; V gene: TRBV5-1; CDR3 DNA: TGCGCCAGCAGCTTGGGTTACGCAGATACGCAGTATTTT; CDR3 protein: CASSLGYADTQYF
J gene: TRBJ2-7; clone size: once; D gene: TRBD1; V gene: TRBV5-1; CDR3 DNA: TGCGCCAGCAGCAAACTCAACAGGGGACCTGACTACGAGCAGTACTTC; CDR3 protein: CASSKLNRGPDYEQYF
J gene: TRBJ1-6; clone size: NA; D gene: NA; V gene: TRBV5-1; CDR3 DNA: TGCGCCAGCGGGAAGGACCCATCTTCACCCCTCCACTTT; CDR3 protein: CASGKDPSSPLHF
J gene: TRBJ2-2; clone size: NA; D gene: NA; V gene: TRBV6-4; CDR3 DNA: TGTGCCAGCAGTCGATCACATTCGAACACCGGGGAGCTGTTTTTT; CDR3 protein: CASSRSHSNTGELFF
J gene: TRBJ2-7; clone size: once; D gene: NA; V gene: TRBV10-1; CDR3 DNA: TGCGCCAGCAGCAAGGGACGAAACGAGCAGTACTTC; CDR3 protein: CASSKGRNEQYF
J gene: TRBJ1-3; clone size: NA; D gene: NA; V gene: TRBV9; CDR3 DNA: TGTGCCAGCAGCGTAGATGCCTTCTCTGGAAACACCATATATTTT; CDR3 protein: CASSVDAFSGNTIYF
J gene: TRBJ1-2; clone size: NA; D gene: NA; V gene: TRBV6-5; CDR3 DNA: TGTGCCAGCAGCGATGACCAGATTTATGGCTACACCTTC; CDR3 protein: CASSDDQIYGYTF
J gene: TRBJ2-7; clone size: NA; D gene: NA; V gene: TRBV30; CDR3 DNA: TGTGCCTGGAGTGGAGGATCCTACGAGCAGTACTTC; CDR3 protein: CAWSGGSYEQYF
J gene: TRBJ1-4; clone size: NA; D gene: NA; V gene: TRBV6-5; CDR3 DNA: TGTGCCAGCAGTTACGACCCAGAGGCTGCTAATGAAAAACTGTTTTTT; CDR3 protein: CASSYDPEAANEKLFF
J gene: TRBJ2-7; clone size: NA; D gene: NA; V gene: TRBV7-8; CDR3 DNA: TGTGCCAGCAGCCCCTCCCGACCCGGGGGCTTAAACTACGAGCAGTACTTC; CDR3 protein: CASSPSRPGGLNYEQYF
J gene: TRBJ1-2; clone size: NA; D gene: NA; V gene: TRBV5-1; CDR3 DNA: TGCGCCAGCACCACGGGGATCTCGAGGTGGGCCTTC; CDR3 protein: CASTTGISRWAF
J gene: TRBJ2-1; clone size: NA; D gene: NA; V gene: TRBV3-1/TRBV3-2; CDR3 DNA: TGTGCCAGCAGCAAAGGGGCACAAGTGGACAATGAGCAGTTCTTC; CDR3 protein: CASSKGAQVDNEQFF
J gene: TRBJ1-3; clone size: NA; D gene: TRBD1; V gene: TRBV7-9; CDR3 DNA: TGTGCCAGCAGCTGGGAGGGGGCGTTCTCTGGAAACACCATATATTTT; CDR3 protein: CASSWEGAFSGNTIYF
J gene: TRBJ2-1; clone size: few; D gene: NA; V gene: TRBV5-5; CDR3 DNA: TGTGCCAGCAGCTTCCGGGGGACCGAATACAATGAGCAGTTCTTC; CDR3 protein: CASSFRGTEYNEQFF
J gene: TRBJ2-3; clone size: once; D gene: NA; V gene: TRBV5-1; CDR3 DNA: TGCGCCAGCAGCTCGGATTTAAGCACAGATACGCAGTATTTT; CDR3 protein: CASSSDLSTDTQYF
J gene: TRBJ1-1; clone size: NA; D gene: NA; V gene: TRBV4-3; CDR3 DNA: TGCGCCAGCAGCCAAGATTCACGGGGTGGGAGTGAAGCTTTCTTT; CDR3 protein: CASSQDSRGGSEAFF
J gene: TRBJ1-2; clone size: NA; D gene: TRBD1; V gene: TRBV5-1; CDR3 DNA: TGCGCCAGCCACCCAGGGGGGGGAGCTAACTATGGCTACACCTTC; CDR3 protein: CASHPGGGANYGYTF
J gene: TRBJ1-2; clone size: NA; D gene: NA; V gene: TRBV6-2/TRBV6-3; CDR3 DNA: TGTGCCAGCAGTTACGGCCCGGGGGGGAAAGGCTACACCTTC; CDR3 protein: CASSYGPGGKGYTF
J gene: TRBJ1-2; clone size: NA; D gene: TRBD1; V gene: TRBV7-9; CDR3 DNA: TGTGCCAGCAGCCAGCAGACAGGGAATAAAGCTAACTATGGCTACACCTTC; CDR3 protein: CASSQQTGNKANYGYTF
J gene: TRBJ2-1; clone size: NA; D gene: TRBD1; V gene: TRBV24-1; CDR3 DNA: TGTGCCACCAGTGACACCCAGGGGGCCCTACGCTACAATGAGCAGTTCTTC; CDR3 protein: CATSDTQGALRYNEQFF
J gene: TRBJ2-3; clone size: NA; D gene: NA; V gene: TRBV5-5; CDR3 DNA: TGTGCCAGCAGCCCCAGGTGGGGAGGCACAGATACGCAGTATTTT; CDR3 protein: CASSPRWGGTDTQYF
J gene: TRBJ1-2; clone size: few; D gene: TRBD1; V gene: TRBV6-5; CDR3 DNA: TGTGCCAGCAGTTACGCAGGACAGGGGGCTAGTGGCTACACCTTC; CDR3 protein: CASSYAGQGASGYTF
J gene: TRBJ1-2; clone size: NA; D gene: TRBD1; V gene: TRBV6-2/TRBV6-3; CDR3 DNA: TGTGCCAGCAGTTACTCGATGGCGACAGACAGGGGGGCTAACTATGGCTACACCTTC; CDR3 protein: CASSYSMATDRGANYGYTF
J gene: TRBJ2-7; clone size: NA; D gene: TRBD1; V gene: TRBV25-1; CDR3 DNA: TGTGCCAGCAGTAAAAGGGGGCAGCCCCACGAGCAGTACTTC; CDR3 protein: CASSKRGQPHEQYF
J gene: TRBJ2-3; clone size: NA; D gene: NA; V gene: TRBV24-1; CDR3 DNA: TGTGCCACCAGTGATCCGGGACTCATCACAGATACGCAGTATTTT; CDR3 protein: CATSDPGLITDTQYF
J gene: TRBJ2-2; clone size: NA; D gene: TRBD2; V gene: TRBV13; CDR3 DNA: TGTGCCAGCAGCTTGGGACTAGCGGGGGGGCTCGGCGGGGAGCTGTTTTTT; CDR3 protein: CASSLGLAGGLGGELFF
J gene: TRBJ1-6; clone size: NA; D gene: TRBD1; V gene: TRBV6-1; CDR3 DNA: TGTGCCAGCAATATCGGACAGGGTCGTAATTCACCCCTCCACTTT; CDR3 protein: CASNIGQGRNSPLHF
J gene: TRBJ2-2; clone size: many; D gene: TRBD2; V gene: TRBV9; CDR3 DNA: TGTGCCAGCAGCGCCGGGACTAGCGGGGGGACGAACACCGGGGAGCTGTTTTTT; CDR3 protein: CASSAGTSGGTNTGELFF
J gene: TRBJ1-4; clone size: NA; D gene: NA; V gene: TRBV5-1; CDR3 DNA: TGCGCCAGCAGCCAAAACTTCAGGGCTCCTAATGAAAAACTGTTTTTT; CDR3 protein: CASSQNFRAPNEKLFF
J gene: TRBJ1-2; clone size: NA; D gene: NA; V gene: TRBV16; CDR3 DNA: TGTGCCAGCAGCCGCGTGGGGACCAATGGCTACACCTTC; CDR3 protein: CASSRVGTNGYTF
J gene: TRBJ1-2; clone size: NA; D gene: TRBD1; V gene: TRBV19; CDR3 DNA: TGTGCCAGTTGGGACAGGGCCCGCGTAGGCTACACCTTC; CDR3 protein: CASWDRARVGYTF
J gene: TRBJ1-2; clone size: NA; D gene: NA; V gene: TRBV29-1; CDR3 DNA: TGCAGCGTTGAAGGGACAGCAAGGTATGGCTACACCTTC; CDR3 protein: CSVEGTARYGYTF
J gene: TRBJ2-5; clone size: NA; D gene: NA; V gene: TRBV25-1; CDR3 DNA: TGTGCCAGCAGTGAGCCGGGGGCGGGGGAGACCCAGTACTTC; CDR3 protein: CASSEPGAGETQYF
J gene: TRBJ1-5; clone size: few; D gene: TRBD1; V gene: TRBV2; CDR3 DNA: TGTGCCAGCAGTGAGCAGGGCAGGGGGAGTCAGCCCCAGCATTTT; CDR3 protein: CASSEQGRGSQPQHF
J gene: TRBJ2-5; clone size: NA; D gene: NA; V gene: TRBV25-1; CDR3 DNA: TGTGCCAGCAGTGAATATTGGGTAGACCAAGAGACCCAGTACTTC; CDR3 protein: CASSEYWVDQETQYF
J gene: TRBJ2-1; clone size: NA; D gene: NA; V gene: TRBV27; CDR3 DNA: TGTGCCAGCAGGGACCAACCCTTGGGCAATGAGCAGTTCTTC; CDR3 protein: CASRDQPLGNEQFF
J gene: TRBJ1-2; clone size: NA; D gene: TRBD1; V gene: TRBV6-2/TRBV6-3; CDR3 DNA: TGTGCCAGCAGTGACAACCGGGACAGGGCCGGCTACACCTTC; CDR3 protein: CASSDNRDRAGYTF
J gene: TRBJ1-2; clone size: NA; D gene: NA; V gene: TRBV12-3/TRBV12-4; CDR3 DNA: TGTGCCAGCAGTTCGGGGGGACGCTACACCTTC; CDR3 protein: CASSSGGRYTF
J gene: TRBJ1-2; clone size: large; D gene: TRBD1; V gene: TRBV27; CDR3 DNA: TGTGCCACGATAGGTTACACCGGGACAGCTAACTATGGCTACACCTTC; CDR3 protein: CATIGYTGTANYGYTF
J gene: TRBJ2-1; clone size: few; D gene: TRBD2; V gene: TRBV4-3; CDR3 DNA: TGCGCCAGCAGCCAAGATCTTGCTAGCGGGGATGAGGGTGAGCAGTTCTTC; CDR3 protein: CASSQDLASGDEGEQFF
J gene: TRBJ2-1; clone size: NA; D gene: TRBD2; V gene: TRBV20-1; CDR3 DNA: TGCAGTGCTAGTAGAGCGGGGCCTGGTTGGAAGCAGTTCTTC; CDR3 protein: CSASRAGPGWKQFF
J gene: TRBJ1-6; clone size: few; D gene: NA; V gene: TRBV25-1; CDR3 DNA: TGTGCCAGCAGGGGGGAGTATAATTCACCCCTCCACTTT; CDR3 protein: CASRGEYNSPLHF
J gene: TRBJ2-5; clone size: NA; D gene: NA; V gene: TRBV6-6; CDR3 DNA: TGTGCCAGCAGCCCGCTAGGGGACCAAGAGACCCAGTACTTC; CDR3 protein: CASSPLGDQETQYF
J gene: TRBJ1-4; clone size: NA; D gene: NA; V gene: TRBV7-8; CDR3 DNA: TGTGCCAGCAGCTTAGAGCTCGGTGATGATGAAAAACTGTTTTTT; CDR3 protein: CASSLELGDDEKLFF
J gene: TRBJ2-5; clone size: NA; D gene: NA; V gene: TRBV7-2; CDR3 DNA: TGTGCCAGCAGCCCGCAGGTTCAGGGTCGAGGGGAGACCCAGTACTTC; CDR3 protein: CASSPQVQGRGETQYF
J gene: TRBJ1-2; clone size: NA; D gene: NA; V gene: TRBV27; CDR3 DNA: TGTGCCAGCGAATCAAGGAGGGAGGGGCAGATAGGCTACACCTTC; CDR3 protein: CASESRREGQIGYTF